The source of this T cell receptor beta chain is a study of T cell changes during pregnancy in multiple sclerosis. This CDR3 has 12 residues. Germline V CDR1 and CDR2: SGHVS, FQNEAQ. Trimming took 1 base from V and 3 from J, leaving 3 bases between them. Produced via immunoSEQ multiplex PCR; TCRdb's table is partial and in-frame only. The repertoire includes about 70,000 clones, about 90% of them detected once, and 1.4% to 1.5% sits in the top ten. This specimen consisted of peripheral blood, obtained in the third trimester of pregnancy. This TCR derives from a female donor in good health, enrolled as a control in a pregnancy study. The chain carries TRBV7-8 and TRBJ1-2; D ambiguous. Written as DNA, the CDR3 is TGTGCCAGCAGCTTAGTCGACTATGGCTACACCTTC. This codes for CASSLVDYGYTF.